The 9 T cell receptor beta chains listed next were all sequenced from one sample in a study of cytomegalovirus exposure and HLA in healthy donors. Generated by immunoSEQ multiplex PCR, the TCRdb table keeps only in-frame clones and is missing some. Seen here are around 140,000 clones, approximately 94% observed once, and the top ten hold 1.8%. Material for sequencing was PBMCs. These receptors all stem from a man between 18 and 35 years old in good health and CMV-seropositive.

In this sample, this clone turned up once. The CDR3 loop is CASSYGPREGYTF. In DNA, the CDR3 is TGTGCCAGCAGTTACGGGCCCCGGGAAGGCTACACCTTC. V usage is TRBV6-5 and J usage is TRBJ1-2; no clear D gene. This CDR3 contains 13 residues. Trimming stripped 2 bases from V and 8 bases from J, with 12 bases between. The germline gives CDR1 MNHEY, CDR2 SVGAGI.

The gene calls are TRBV4-1 and TRBJ2-3; D is uncertain. The CDR3 totals 17 residues. Between the trimmed V and J ends, which lost 0 bases and 0 bases, there was a span of 13 bases. CDR1 MGHRA and CDR2 YSYEKL come from the germline V gene. The CDR3 bases are TGCGCCAGCAGCCAAGATCCCCCGGTAACTAGCACAGATACGCAGTATTTT. It is translated as CASSQDPPVTSTDTQYF.

The chain recombines TRBV2 with TRBJ2-1; TRBD2 matches 11 bases. The V and J ends lost 4 bases and 14 bases, in that order; junction bases with no gene match: 4. Per the germline V gene, CDR1 is SNHLY and CDR2 is FYNNEI. This CDR3 region has 12 residues. The CDR3 DNA reads TGTGCCAGCAGTGCGACTAGCGGGGCAAAGTTCTTC. It encodes CASSATSGAKFF.

This clone has a handful of counts. The rearrangement links TRBV27 to TRBJ1-6; 8 bases are shared with TRBD1. The CDR3 consists of 15 residues. The germline gives CDR1 MNHEY, CDR2 SMNVEV (reference sequence). V shed 6 bases, J shed 6 bases, and the junction held 7 bases outside the gene matches. In nucleotides, the CDR3 is TGTGCCAGCAGAGGACAGGGTTGGGTTAATTCACCCCTCCACTTT. Translating it yields CASRGQGWVNSPLHF.

The chain has TRBV5-1 and TRBJ1-4, with D possibly TRBD1 on 6 matching bases. CDR1 is SGHRS and CDR2 is YFSETQ in the germline V gene. The CDR3 runs to 13 residues. V was clipped by 1 base and J by 7 bases, with 8 bases between them. The CDR3 DNA sequence: TGCGCCAGCAGCTTGTCAGGGGTTGAAAAACTGTTTTTT. Protein product: CASSLSGVEKLFF.

The CDR3: CASSGRDRVSGANVLTF. CDR3 coding DNA: TGCGCCAGCAGCGGACGGGACAGGGTGTCCGGGGCCAACGTCCTGACTTTC. The chain joins TRBV10-1 to TRBJ2-6, with 9 bases fitting TRBD1. Trimming removed 6 bases from V and 4 bases from J; junction bases left unmatched: 10. CDR3 size: 17 residues. The germline CDR1 and CDR2 sequences are WNHNN and SYGVQD (reference sequence).

V gene TRBV5-1 combines with J gene TRBJ2-7, with TRBD2 identical over 10 bases. Germline CDR1 reads SGHRS; CDR2 reads YFSETQ. The CDR3 runs 16 residues. The J segment lost 1 base and the V segment lost 0 bases, leaving 4 bases of the junction unmatched. CDR3 sequence (DNA): TGCGCCAGCAGCTTGGGGTCTAGCGGGAGATCCTACGAGCAGTACTTC. Encoded protein: CASSLGSSGRSYEQYF.

In this sample, this clone turned up once. The CDR3 DNA sequence: TGCGCCAGCAGCCAAGAGGGAGGGGTCACAGATACGCAGTATTTT. The encoded protein is CASSQEGGVTDTQYF. The rearrangement uses TRBV4-1 and TRBJ2-3, with 7 bases aligning to TRBD2. Trimming removed 0 bases from V and 2 bases from J; junction bases left unmatched: 2. This CDR3 has 15 residues. The germline V gene has CDR1 MGHRA and CDR2 YSYEKL.

The chain combines TRBV5-3 with TRBJ2-7; D is possibly TRBD2 (5 bases). TRBV5-3 is assigned to the ORF class and has an uncertain function. V dropped 1 base and J dropped 7 bases, with 18 bases sitting between them. The CDR3 loop spans 15 amino acids. The CDR3 DNA reads TGTGCCAGAAGCTTGCCCCTACTAAAGCGGCGGGAGCAGTACTTC. Translation gives CARSLPLLKRREQYF.